This T cell receptor beta chain appears in the sequencing data of a study of T cell responses to AZD1222 COVID-19 vaccine. Whole-study findings and limits: Recipients of two AZD1222 doses showed rising Spike-specific TCR breadth and depth. Researchers took repertoire samples only after the peak T cell response had come. Donors were chiefly white British, with a greater number of females, and clonal diversity was perhaps underestimated.

Some clones are missing from TCRdb's copy, which holds only in-frame ones; the method was immunoSEQ multiplex PCR. Of some 86,000 clones in the sample, about nine tenths are singletons; the top ten hold about 7%. Concerning this clone: Its antigen is as yet unknown.

This receptor was obtained from an adult who received the AZD1222 COVID-19 vaccine. Here the sequenced sample was peripheral blood, taken 28 days after the second AZD1222 dose.

The CDR3 spells CASSWDLNTGELFF. The CDR3 coding sequence is TGTGCCAGCAGCTGGGACCTGAACACCGGGGAGCTGTTTTTT. This chain uses TRBV5-4 with TRBJ2-2; D is perhaps TRBD1 or TRBD2 (5 bases each). Germline V gives CDR1 SGHNT, CDR2 YYREEE (reference sequence). Trimming stripped 3 bases from V and 1 base from J, with 7 bases between. CDR3 length equals 14 residues. The whole variable domain, filled in from reference TRBV5-4 and TRBJ2-2, reads ETGVTQSPTHLIKTRGQQVTLRCSSQSGHNTVSWYQQALGQGPQFIFQYYREEENGRGNFPPRFSGLQFPNYSSELNVNALELDDSALYLCASSWDLNTGELFFGEGSRLTVL.